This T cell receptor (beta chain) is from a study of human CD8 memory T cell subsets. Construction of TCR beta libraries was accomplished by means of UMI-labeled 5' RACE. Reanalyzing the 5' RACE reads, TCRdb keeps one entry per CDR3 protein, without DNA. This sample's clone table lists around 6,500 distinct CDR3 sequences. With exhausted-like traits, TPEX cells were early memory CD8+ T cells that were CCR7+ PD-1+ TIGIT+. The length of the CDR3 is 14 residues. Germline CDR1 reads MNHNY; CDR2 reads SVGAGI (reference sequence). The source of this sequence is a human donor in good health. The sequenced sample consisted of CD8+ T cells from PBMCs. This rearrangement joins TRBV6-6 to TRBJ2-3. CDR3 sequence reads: CASRKGISTDTQYF.